This T cell receptor beta chain derives from a study of lymphopenia after photon versus proton radiotherapy. Study results and caveats: Proton therapy kept repertoires fairly stable, unlike photons, which gained effector/memory cells. Oligoclonal CD8+ Temra expansion after nadir drove photon patients' diversity drop. Better survival with proton therapy was suggested as possible, not demonstrated. In patients who died, overall survival fell as post-nadir TCR diversity dropped more.

TCRdb keeps only in-frame clones here, not all; method: immunoSEQ multiplex PCR. In the table there are 160,000 or so clones, about 85% of which are singletons. Note on this clone: Its antigen remains unknown.

The length of the CDR3 is 12 residues. V gave up 9 bases and J gave up 1 base, with 9 bases separating them. Germline V gene sequence: CDR1 LNHDA, CDR2 SQIVND (reference sequence). The clonotype was recovered from a man between 50 and 59 years old with gastric cancer. The sample in question was peripheral blood, obtained from a patient treated with photon-based radiotherapy. The chain uses TRBV19 and TRBJ1-1, with unresolved D. CDR3 sequence: CASTDRNTEAFF. In DNA form, the CDR3 reads TGTGCCAGCACCGACCGGAACACTGAAGCTTTCTTT. Together with reference TRBV19 and TRBJ1-1, the CDR3 gives the full variable domain: DGGITQSPKYLFRKEGQNVTLSCEQNLNHDAMYWYRQDPGQGLRLIYYSQIVNDFQKGDIAEGYSVSREKKESFPLTVTSAQKNPTAFYLCASTDRNTEAFFGQGTRLTVV.